This TCR beta chain originates from a study of beta chain features in type 1 diabetes. Regarding the study as a whole: A moderate, significant TCRB CDR3 shortening appeared in type 1 diabetes across four CD4+ subsets. Whether HLA type influences TCRB rearrangement remained unresolved here.

In regard to this clone: Its antigen is not identified.

Isolated RNA was reverse transcribed in full, so expressed TCRB transcripts were sequenced. The protocol was immunoSEQ multiplex PCR, while the TCRdb copy is restricted to in-frame clones and leaves out a portion. In the table there are around 690,000 clones, under 15% of which are singletons. Per the germline V gene, CDR1 is SGDLS and CDR2 is YYNGEE. V lost 7 bases and J lost 2, with 15 bases in between. There are 14 residues in the CDR3. Stem cell-like memory, regulatory, central memory and naive CD4+ cells were sorted via CD45RO/CCR7/CD25/CD127/CD95/CD27. This sequence originates from a man under 40 with type 1 diabetes. V gene TRBV9 combines with J gene TRBJ2-5, with D perhaps TRBD1 (6 bases). Sequenced input: naive CD4+ T cells from blood. Here the CDR3 DNA reads TGTGCCAGCGGGGGCAGATTCCCACAAGAGACCCAGTACTTC. Its protein is CASGGRFPQETQYF.